What follows is one T cell receptor (beta chain) and its context. Antigen specificity is unknown. TCRdb reprocessed the reads with MiXCR, giving one entry per CDR3 protein. The table records around 210,000 distinct CDR3 sequences, 6% to 8% of them present only once. The entry originates in a study of T cell repertoires in cytomegalovirus infection. In the study overall: From public TCR beta signatures came an indication of both CMV infection and matching HLA type.

The CDR3 is 12 amino acids. The germline V gene has CDR1 LGHDT and CDR2 YNNKEL (reference sequence). The V and J ends lost 6 bases and 10 bases, in that order; junction bases with no gene match: 6. Study-wide results and caveats: Cumulative public TCR beta family frequency identified carriers of CMV plus the relevant HLA.

The specimen was PBMCs. The chain couples TRBV3-1 to TRBJ2-1, with 7 nucleotides matching TRBD1. This clonotype originated in a human donor in good health (CMV status not recorded). Some clones in this sample may be carry-over from other donors' samples. CDR3 sequence (DNA): TGTGCCAGCAGTGGGGACAGTGGGGAGCAGTTCTTC. The encoded protein is CASSGDSGEQFF.